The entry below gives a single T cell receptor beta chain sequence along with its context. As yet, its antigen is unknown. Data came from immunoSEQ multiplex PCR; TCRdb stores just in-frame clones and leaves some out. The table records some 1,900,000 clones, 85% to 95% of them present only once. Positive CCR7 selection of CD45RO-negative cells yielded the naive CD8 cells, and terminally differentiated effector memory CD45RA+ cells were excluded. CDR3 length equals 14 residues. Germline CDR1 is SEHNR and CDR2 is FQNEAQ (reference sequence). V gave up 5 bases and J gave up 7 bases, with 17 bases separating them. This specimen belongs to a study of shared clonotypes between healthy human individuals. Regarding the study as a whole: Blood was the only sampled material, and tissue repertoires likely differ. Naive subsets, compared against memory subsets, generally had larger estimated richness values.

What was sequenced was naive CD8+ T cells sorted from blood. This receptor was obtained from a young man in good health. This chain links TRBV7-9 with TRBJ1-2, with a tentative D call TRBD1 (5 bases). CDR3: CASSPIDGTAGYTF. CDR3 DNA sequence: TGTGCCAGCAGCCCGATAGATGGGACGGCTGGCTACACCTTC.